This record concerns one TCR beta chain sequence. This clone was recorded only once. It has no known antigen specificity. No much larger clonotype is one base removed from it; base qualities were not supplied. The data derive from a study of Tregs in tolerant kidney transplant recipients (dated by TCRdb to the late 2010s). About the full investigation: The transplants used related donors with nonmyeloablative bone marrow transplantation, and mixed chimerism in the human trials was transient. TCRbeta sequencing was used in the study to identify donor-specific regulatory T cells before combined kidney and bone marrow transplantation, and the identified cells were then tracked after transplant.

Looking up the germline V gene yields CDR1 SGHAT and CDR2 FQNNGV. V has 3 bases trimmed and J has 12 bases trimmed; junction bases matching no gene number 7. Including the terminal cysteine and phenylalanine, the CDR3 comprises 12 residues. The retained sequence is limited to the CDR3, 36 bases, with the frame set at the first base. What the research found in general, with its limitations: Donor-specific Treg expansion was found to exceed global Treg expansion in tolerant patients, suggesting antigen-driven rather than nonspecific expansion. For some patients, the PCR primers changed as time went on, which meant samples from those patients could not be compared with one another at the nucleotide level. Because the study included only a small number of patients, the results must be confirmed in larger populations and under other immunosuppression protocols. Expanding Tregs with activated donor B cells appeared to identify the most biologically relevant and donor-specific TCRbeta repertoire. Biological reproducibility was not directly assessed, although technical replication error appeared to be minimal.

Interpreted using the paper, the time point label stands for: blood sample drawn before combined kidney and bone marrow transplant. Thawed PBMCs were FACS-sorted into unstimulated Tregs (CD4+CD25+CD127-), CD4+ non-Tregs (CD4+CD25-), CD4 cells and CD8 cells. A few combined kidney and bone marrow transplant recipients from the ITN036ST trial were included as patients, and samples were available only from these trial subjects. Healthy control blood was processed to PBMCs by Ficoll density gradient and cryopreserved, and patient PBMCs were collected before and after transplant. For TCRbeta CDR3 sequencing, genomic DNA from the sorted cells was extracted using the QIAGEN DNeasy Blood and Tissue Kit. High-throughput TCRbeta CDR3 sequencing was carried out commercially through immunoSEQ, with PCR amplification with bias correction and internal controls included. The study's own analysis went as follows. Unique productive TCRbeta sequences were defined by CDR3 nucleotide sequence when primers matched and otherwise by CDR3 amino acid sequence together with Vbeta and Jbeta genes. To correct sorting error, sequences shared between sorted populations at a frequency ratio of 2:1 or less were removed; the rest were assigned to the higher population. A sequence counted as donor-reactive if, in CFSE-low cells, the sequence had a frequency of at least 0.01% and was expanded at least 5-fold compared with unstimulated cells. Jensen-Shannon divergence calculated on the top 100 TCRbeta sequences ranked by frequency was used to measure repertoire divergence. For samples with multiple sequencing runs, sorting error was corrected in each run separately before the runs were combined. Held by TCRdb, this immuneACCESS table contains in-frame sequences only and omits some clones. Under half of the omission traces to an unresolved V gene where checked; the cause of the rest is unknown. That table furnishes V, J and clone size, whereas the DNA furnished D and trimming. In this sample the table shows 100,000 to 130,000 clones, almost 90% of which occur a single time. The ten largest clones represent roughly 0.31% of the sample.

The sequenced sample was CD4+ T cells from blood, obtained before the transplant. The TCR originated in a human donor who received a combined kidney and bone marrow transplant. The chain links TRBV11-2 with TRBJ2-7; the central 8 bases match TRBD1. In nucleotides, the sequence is TGTGCCAGCAGCTTGGCCCAGGGGGCCATGTACTTC. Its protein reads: CASSLAQGAMYF.